The present entry profiles one TCR beta chain with its context. The target antigen is unknown. Clones were read by immunoSEQ multiplex PCR, and TCRdb kept only the in-frame ones, dropping some. Among roughly 42,000 clones listed, more than 75% were seen once. Per the germline V gene, CDR1 is SGDLS and CDR2 is YYNGEE. V lost 7 bases to trimming and J lost 2 bases, with 13 bases between them. The CDR3 consists of 13 residues. This record belongs to a study of OX40 agonist ivuxolimab in advanced cancers. About the research overall: Three patients showed partial responses: one hepatocellular carcinoma and two cutaneous melanoma cases. Whole-study results and caveats: The average count of expanded clones was higher among CD8+ T cells than among CD4+.

The sequence derives from an adult with an advanced solid tumor such as melanoma, head and neck, liver or kidney cancer. The source was CD4+ or CD8+ T cells sorted from blood, collected in a trial of the OX40 agonist ivuxolimab. The chain recombines TRBV9 with TRBJ2-7; D may correspond to TRBD1 or TRBD2 (6 bases each). CDR3 DNA sequence: TGTGCCAGCGGTGGGGGGCCCGCCTACGAGCAGTACTTC. It is translated as CASGGGPAYEQYF.